These T cell receptor beta chains were read from a single sample in a study of cytomegalovirus exposure and HLA in healthy donors. Here immunoSEQ multiplex PCR was the method, and the copy in TCRdb shows in-frame clones only, minus some. There are some 120,000 clones in the sample; roughly four fifths occur only once, and roughly 5.9% lies in the top ten. The sample comprised PBMCs. The source of these receptors is a woman aged 40 to 49 in good health and CMV-seronegative. Both conserved end residues are part of each CDR3. D genes are given only for firm matches. Clone size, where shown, is once, few, many, or a class for clones that have expanded.

d_gene,len,j_gene,v_gene,abundance,CDR3aa,CDR3nt
TRBD1,14,TRBJ2-3,TRBV5-1,-,CASTDGQGTDTQYF,TGCGCCAGCACGGACGGACAGGGGACAGATACGCAGTATTTT
-,13,TRBJ2-5,TRBV15,-,CATSLVALETQYF,TGTGCCACCAGCCTCGTAGCTTTGGAGACCCAGTACTTC
-,14,TRBJ2-1,TRBV2,-,CASSGIRGYNEQFF,TGTGCCAGCAGCGGGATACGGGGCTACAATGAGCAGTTCTTC
-,16,TRBJ2-1,TRBV11-2,-,CASSRRTGRINNEQFF,TGTGCCAGCAGTAGAAGAACGGGAAGGATAAACAATGAGCAGTTCTTC
-,16,TRBJ2-1,TRBV19,-,CASSIGGYSSYNEQFF,TGTGCCAGTAGTATCGGCGGGTATAGCTCCTACAATGAGCAGTTCTTC
-,13,TRBJ2-3,TRBV18,once,CASSPPGQDTQYF,TGTGCCAGCTCACCACCGGGGCAAGATACGCAGTATTTT
-,18,TRBJ2-6,TRBV5-6,-,CASSPSLGLRPGANGLTF,TGTGCCAGCAGCCCAAGCCTAGGACTCCGGCCAGGGGCCAACGGCCTGACTTTC
TRBD1,16,TRBJ2-3,TRBV4-3,few,CASSQTDRGGTDTQYF,TGCGCCAGCAGCCAAACGGACAGGGGTGGCACAGATACGCAGTATTTT
TRBD2,19,TRBJ2-1,TRBV11-2,-,CASSLVSGTSGSSYNEQFF,TGTGCCAGCAGCTTAGTTAGTGGCACTAGCGGGAGCTCCTACAATGAGCAGTTCTTC
TRBD1,14,TRBJ2-7,TRBV4-2,once,CASSQGDSSYEQYF,TGTGCCAGCAGCCAAGGGGACAGCTCCTACGAGCAGTACTTC
TRBD1,15,TRBJ1-1,TRBV5-4,few,CASSFQGGYGTEAFF,TGTGCCAGCAGCTTTCAGGGGGGTTATGGCACTGAAGCTTTCTTT
-,11,TRBJ2-3,TRBV2,-,CASSDTGSQYF,TGTGCCAGCAGTGATACAGGGTCGCAGTATTTT
-,13,TRBJ2-1,TRBV15,-,CATSRGGHDEQFF,TGTGCCACCAGCAGAGGGGGACACGATGAGCAGTTCTTC
TRBD2,13,TRBJ2-1,TRBV7-9,-,CASSSLAGNEQFF,TGTGCCAGCAGCTCGCTAGCGGGTAATGAGCAGTTCTTC
TRBD1,14,TRBJ2-4,TRBV5-1,-,CASSWTGAKNSQYF,TGCGCCAGCAGCTGGACAGGGGCCAAAAACAGTCAGTACTTC
-,14,TRBJ1-2,TRBV28,-,CASSFADSFYGYTF,TGTGCCAGCAGTTTTGCCGACAGCTTCTATGGCTACACCTTC
-,15,TRBJ2-7,TRBV6-1,-,CASSELGAQVHEQYF,TGTGCCAGCAGTGAACTTGGGGCCCAGGTGCACGAGCAGTACTTC
TRBD2,14,TRBJ2-3,TRBV19,-,CATMTSGSTDTQYF,TGTGCCACCATGACTAGCGGGAGCACAGATACGCAGTATTTT
TRBD2,15,TRBJ2-3,TRBV15,-,CATSRLAGVIDTQYF,TGCGCCACCAGCAGACTAGCGGGAGTAATAGATACGCAGTATTTT
-,14,TRBJ2-7,TRBV5-1,-,CASSLASPGAEQYF,TGCGCCAGCAGCTTGGCCTCGCCTGGAGCCGAGCAGTACTTC
TRBD1,13,TRBJ1-1,TRBV28,-,CASQGERNTEAFF,TGTGCCAGCCAGGGGGAACGGAACACTGAAGCTTTCTTT
-,17,TRBJ1-4,TRBV18,-,CASSPNTAGATNEKLFF,TGTGCCAGCTCACCTAACACCGCTGGTGCAACTAATGAAAAACTGTTTTTT
TRBD2,18,TRBJ2-3,TRBV10-1,-,CASSELDSASGSTDTQYF,TGCGCCAGCAGTGAGTTAGACTCGGCTAGCGGAAGCACAGATACGCAGTATTTT
TRBD2,14,TRBJ2-7,TRBV7-3,-,CASSLAGGPYEQYF,TGTGCCAGCAGCTTAGCGGGAGGGCCCTACGAGCAGTACTTC
-,15,TRBJ1-5,TRBV28,few,CATRSDSYLNQPQHF,TGTGCCACTAGATCGGACAGCTACTTAAATCAGCCCCAGCATTTT
-,11,TRBJ2-5,TRBV2,-,CASSQQETQYF,TGTGCCAGCAGTCAACAAGAGACCCAGTACTTC
TRBD1,17,TRBJ2-6,TRBV11-2,-,CASSQGELLSGANVLTF,TGTGCCAGCAGCCAGGGGGAGCTCCTCTCTGGGGCCAACGTCCTGACTTTC